This T cell receptor beta chain was captured by sequencing in a study of T-cell reconstitution after alpha-beta-depleted transplantation in children. TCRbeta library construction was performed incorporating unique molecular identifiers. TCRdb redid the calling of the PCR reads with MiXCR, one entry per CDR3 protein. This table holds under 140,000 distinct CDR3 sequences, 10% found once. This clonotype was recorded at least ten times. Germline lookup yields CDR1 LGHDT and CDR2 YNNKEL (reference sequence). This CDR3 comprises 14 residues. The germline V and J ends were trimmed by 3 bases and 5 bases, with 10 bases remaining between them.

This chain joins TRBV3-1 and TRBJ1-4; D unclear. The source was PBMCs from the stem cell graft donor, collected from the stem cell graft. This clonotype originated in a human donor who donated a stem cell graft to a child with acute lymphoblastic leukemia. CDR3 sequence reads: CASSHPPENEKLFF. Here the CDR3 DNA reads TGTGCCAGCAGCCACCCCCCGGAAAATGAAAAACTGTTTTTT.